The sequence of this TCR beta chain was determined in a study of Ad26.COV2.S vaccination and SARS-CoV-2 variants. Study-wide results and limits: Breadth and depth estimates from TCRs may understate total T cell responses.

Germline V gene sequence: CDR1 PRHDT, CDR2 FYEKMQ (reference sequence). This CDR3 comprises 16 residues. The V and J ends lost 0 bases and 7 bases, in that order; junction bases with no gene match: 10. A remark on this clone: Its cognate antigen is unknown.

The assay was immunoSEQ multiplex PCR, and TCRdb's table has in-frame clones only and misses some. Of approximately 300,000 clones listed, around 84% are singletons. Treatment given: roughly 18 received Ad26.COV2.S at low or high dose, single or two shots; roughly five received placebo; per-sample allocation not given. Day 63 after the first vaccine or placebo injection was the time point for sampling. Adults aged 18-55 years in Boston included the donor. The chain links TRBV13 to TRBJ2-5, with 8 bases lining up with TRBD2. Sequenced material: peripheral blood, taken in a trial of Ad26.COV2.S vaccine versus placebo. The receptor's source is a person between 18 and 65 years old who received the Ad26.COV2.S COVID-19 vaccine or a placebo. The CDR3 region is CASSLGGGGKKRTQYF. As DNA, the CDR3 is TGTGCCAGCAGCTTAGGAGGCGGGGGGAAAAAGAGGACCCAGTACTTC.